The sequence of this TCR beta chain was determined in a study of CD8 T cells in ankylosing spondylitis (dated by TCRdb to about 2017). Concerning the study at large: To find TCR variants linked to disease, the study profiled T cell receptor beta repertoires in ankylosing spondylitis patients and healthy donors. Samples of peripheral blood were taken, and for ankylosing spondylitis patients, synovial fluid was collected as well. The full study cohort was made up of approximately 24 ankylosing spondylitis patients and 108 healthy donors.

This clonotype was counted at least ten times. Its antigen is unknown. Base qualities are not at hand, and no much larger clone is one base apart. According to the germline V gene, CDR1 reads MNHEY and CDR2 reads SVGAGI. Trimming costs V 2 bases and J 7 bases, and their ends lie 17 bases apart. From the cysteine through the phenylalanine, the CDR3 covers 15 amino acids. CDR3 DNA only is kept here, 45 bases in frame from base 1. The sequencer listed for this sample is Illumina HiSeq 2500. Quantitative 5'-RACE with molecular barcodes was the method used to prepare the TCR beta libraries. Turning to the authors' computational methods: To identify disease-linked TCR variants, a new computational method was used, one built on a probabilistic model of VDJ rearrangement. Clones were called with MiXCR by TCRdb after fastp trimmed the public reads at Q25, and only in-frame beta chains were retained. Merged by CDR3 protein, the rows form single entries marked with the most common genes and DNA. TCRdb assigned the V and J calls; the authors' analysis was not used. In this sample the table shows about 140,000 distinct CDR3 sequences, 6.5% to 8.5% of which occur a single time. Approximately 7% of the sample goes to the ten largest clones.

The research as a whole found: Some motif variants were previously reported in synovial fluid and blood of reactive arthritis patients, suggesting common disease-initiation mechanisms. Blood from ankylosing spondylitis patients appeared to be characterized by a TCR beta motif made up of seven or eight highly homologous amino acid variants. The disease-linked clones had a CD8+ phenotype and were found at relatively low frequencies in peripheral blood. According to the report, matched synovial fluid samples from ankylosing spondylitis patients were significantly enriched for the disease-linked clones.

Synovial fluid samples were paired with blood samples taken from the same ankylosing spondylitis patients. The chain is assembled from TRBV6-5 and TRBJ1-1; TRBD1 might be the D gene, on 6 matching bases. Sample: synovial fluid, either unsorted or a sorted T cell fraction (not recorded which). The clonotype was recovered from a male donor with ankylosing spondylitis. The CDR3 region: CASSYRYWAGVEAFF. The bases are TGTGCCAGCAGTTACCGTTATTGGGCAGGGGTTGAAGCTTTCTTT.